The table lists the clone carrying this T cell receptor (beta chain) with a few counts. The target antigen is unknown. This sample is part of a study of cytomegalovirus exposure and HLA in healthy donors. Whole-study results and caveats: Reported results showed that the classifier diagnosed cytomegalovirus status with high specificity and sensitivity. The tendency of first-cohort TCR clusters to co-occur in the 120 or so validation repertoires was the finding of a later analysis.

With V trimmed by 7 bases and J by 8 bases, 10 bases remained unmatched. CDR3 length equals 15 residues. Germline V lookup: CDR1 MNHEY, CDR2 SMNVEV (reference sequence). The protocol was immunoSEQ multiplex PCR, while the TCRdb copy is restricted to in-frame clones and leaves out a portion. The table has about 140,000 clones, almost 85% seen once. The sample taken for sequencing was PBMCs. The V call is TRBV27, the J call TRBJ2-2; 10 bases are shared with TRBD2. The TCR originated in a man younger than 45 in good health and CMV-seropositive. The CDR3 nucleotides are TGTGCCAGCACTCCGGGACTAGCGTTTATGGGGGAGCTGTTTTTT. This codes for CASTPGLAFMGELFF.